This passage covers 24 T cell receptor beta chains from one sample sequenced in a study of blood T cells in healthy people across ages. Combining a sample-barcoded 5' primer with a J-beta primer mix, a second PCR ran for about 6 to 11 cycles. TCRdb re-called the 5' RACE reads with MiXCR, one entry per CDR3 protein. Altogether about 1.5 million distinct CDR3 sequences are present, around two fifths being singletons, with the ten largest covering less than 8%. Sequenced sample: blood. All receptors come from a woman aged 18-29 years in good health.

The chain is built from TRBV5-1 and TRBJ2-5; TRBD2 agrees at 13 bases. The CDR3 consists of 17 residues. Per the germline V gene, CDR1 is SGHRS and CDR2 is YFSETQ. V was clipped by 4 bases and J by 1 base; unmatched bases: 7. The CDR3 loop is CASSLPTSGGVQETQYF. The CDR3 nucleotides are TGCGCCAGCAGCCTGCCCACTAGCGGGGGGGTCCAAGAGACCCAGTACTTC.

This clonotype appeared once. The V call is TRBV2, the J call TRBJ1-5; 11 bases match TRBD1. V shed 2 bases and J 7 bases; nucleotides not matched to a gene: 10. CDR1 SNHLY and CDR2 FYNNEI come from the germline V gene. The CDR3 runs to 17 residues. The CDR3 DNA reads as TGTGCCAGCAGTGAATTTCTAAGGACAGGGGGCGCCCAGCCCCAGCATTTT. This sequence encodes CASSEFLRTGGAQPQHF.

CDR3 protein: CASSLGIKTPVGAFF. CDR3 sequence (DNA): TGTGCCAGCAGCTTAGGCATCAAGACCCCCGTGGGAGCTTTCTTT. The V and J genes are TRBV11-2 and TRBJ1-1; no clear D gene. V was trimmed by 1 base and J by 10 bases, leaving 19 bases between them. CDR3 length equals 15 residues. Germline CDR1 and CDR2: SGHAT and FQNNGV.

The chain couples TRBV3-1 to TRBJ2-1, with 7 bases lining up with TRBD1. The CDR3 contains 13 residues. The germline V gene encodes CDR1 LGHDT and CDR2 YNNKEL (reference sequence). V lost 6 bases to trimming and J lost 10 bases; unmatched junction nucleotides: 9. CDR3 residues: CASSYRGAYEQFF. The CDR3 nucleotides read TGTGCCAGCAGTTACAGGGGCGCCTACGAGCAGTTCTTC.

The chain is built from TRBV2 and TRBJ2-1, with 14 bases that match TRBD2. Germline lookup yields CDR1 SNHLY and CDR2 FYNNEI. The CDR3 contains 17 residues. V trimming: 7 bases; J trimming: 2 bases; junction bases outside the gene matches: 7. The CDR3 DNA follows: TGTGCCAGCATTCGAGGACTAGCGGGGGGTACCTACAATGAGCAGTTCTTC. Its protein is CASIRGLAGGTYNEQFF.

This clonotype has a handful of counts. The CDR3 DNA is TGTGCCAGCAGCTTAACTGCAGAGTACCAAGAGACCCAGTACTTC. Translated: CASSLTAEYQETQYF. V usage is TRBV7-3 and J usage is TRBJ2-5; D ambiguous. This CDR3 is built from 15 residues. Germline CDR1 reads SGHTA; CDR2 reads FQGTGA. Deletions cut 0 bases from V and 0 bases from J, with 8 bases between.

The sample holds one count of this clonotype. The J gene is TRBJ2-5, the V gene TRBV20-1; a possible D gene is TRBD2 (5 bases). Germline CDR1 reads DFQATT; CDR2 reads SNEGSKA (reference sequence). V lost 3 bases to trimming and J lost 3 bases, with 11 bases between them. This CDR3 has 13 residues. The CDR3 DNA sequence: TGCAGTGCTAGGCGGGTTGCGGAAGAGACCCAGTACTTC. Its translation: CSARRVAEETQYF.

V and J are TRBV6-5 and TRBJ2-5, with a weak D call TRBD2 (5 bases). The CDR3 contains 16 residues. Trimming cost V 2 bases and J 1 base, with 14 bases left between them. Germline V CDR1 and CDR2: MNHEY, SVGAGI. The CDR3 coding sequence is TGTGCCAGCAGTTACGTTGAGGGAAGCTTCCAAGAGACCCAGTACTTC. Its translation is CASSYVEGSFQETQYF.

This clonotype was found once. The genes are TRBV2 and TRBJ2-3; D is undetermined. Trimming cost V 5 bases and J 6 bases, with 9 bases left between them. Germline CDR1 reads SNHLY; CDR2 reads FYNNEI. The CDR3 totals 12 residues. The CDR3 loop reads CASSIARDTQYF. For the CDR3, the DNA is TGTGCCAGCAGTATAGCCCGTGATACGCAGTATTTT.

This clonotype has more than one count but fewer than ten. The chain employs TRBV11-2 and TRBJ2-1; 8 bases fit TRBD1. J lost 8 bases, V lost 5 bases, and 11 bases had no gene match. Germline V gives CDR1 SGHAT, CDR2 FQNNGV. The CDR3 has 15 residues. The CDR3 sequence: CASSQVRGHRYEQFF. The CDR3 DNA sequence: TGTGCCAGCAGCCAGGTCAGGGGGCATAGATATGAGCAGTTCTTC. The full variable domain, completed using reference TRBV11-2 and TRBJ2-1, is EAGVAQSPRYKIIEKRQSVAFWCNPISGHATLYWYQQILGQGPKLLIQFQNNGVVDDSQLPKDRFSAERLKGVDSTLKIQPAKLEDSAVYLCASSQVRGHRYEQFFGPGTRLTVL.

This chain uses TRBV20-1 with TRBJ2-7; D gene unclear. Germline CDR1 is DFQATT and CDR2 is SNEGSKA (reference sequence). This CDR3 has 13 amino acids. Trimming cost V 3 bases and J 7 bases, with 16 bases left between them. CDR3 coding DNA: TGCAGTGCTAGTCGCCAGGCTTTGGATGAGCAGTACTTC. It yields the protein CSASRQALDEQYF.

The chain has TRBV6-6 and TRBJ2-6; 7 bases line up with TRBD1. This CDR3 spans 15 amino acids. The germline gives CDR1 MNHNY, CDR2 SVGAGI (reference sequence). V lost 7 bases and J lost 7; bases outside the gene matches: 10. This CDR3 reads CASTRTGSGANVLTF. The CDR3, as DNA: TGTGCCAGCACCCGGACAGGATCAGGAGCCAACGTCCTGACTTTC.

Notes on this clonotype: The junction differs from germline at one of its ends, possibly a read error. The chain has TRBV12-3 or TRBV12-4 and TRBJ2-3; 8 nucleotides agree with TRBD2. This CDR3 has 14 amino acids. The CDR3 nucleotides read TGTGCCAGCACCGGCAGCGGGAGAGCAGATATGCAGTATTTT. This encodes CASTGSGRADMQYF.

V and J are TRBV5-1 and TRBJ1-1, with 10 positions matching TRBD1. Germline V gene data show CDR1 as SGHRS and CDR2 as YFSETQ. The CDR3 is 15 amino acids. J lost 1 base, V lost 3 bases, and 3 bases had no gene match. DNA for the CDR3: TGCGCCAGCAGCTCGGGACAGGGGCCGAACACTGAAGCTTTCTTT. Translated: CASSSGQGPNTEAFF.

V and J are TRBV6-6 and TRBJ2-5; no clear D gene. The end of the DNA fits TRBJ2-7 better, so the J call may be wrong. The CDR3 is 14 amino acids. The germline gives CDR1 MNHNY, CDR2 SVGAGI (reference sequence). The CDR3 nucleotides are TGTGCCAGCACTCCCGACCCCAAGAGCTACGAGCAGTACTTC. Amino acids: CASTPDPKSYEQYF.

There are a few counts of this clonotype. This chain uses TRBV7-2 with TRBJ2-7; D may be TRBD2 (8 bases). This CDR3 has 17 amino acids. Germline CDR1 SGHTA, CDR2 FQGNSA. Trimming took off 5 bases at V and 3 bases at J, with 23 bases between the two ends. CDR3 nucleotides: TGTGCCAGCAGCCCGGGACTAGGGGCATCAGGGGGCTACGAGCAGTACTTC. It encodes CASSPGLGASGGYEQYF. Filled out from reference TRBV7-2 and TRBJ2-7, the complete variable domain reads GAGVSQSPSNKVTEKGKDVELRCDPISGHTALYWYRQSLGQGLEFLIYFQGNSAPDKSGLPSDRFSAERTGGSVSTLTIQRTQQEDSAVYLCASSPGLGASGGYEQYFGPGTRLTVT.

This clonotype turned up a few times. The chain is built from TRBV24-1 and TRBJ1-4; the D gene is possibly TRBD1 (5 bases). Trimming pared 4 bases from V and 10 bases from J, leaving 15 bases between. The CDR3 runs to 14 residues. Germline-derived CDR1 and CDR2 are KGHDR and SFDVKD. Here the CDR3 DNA reads TGTGCCACCAGTGACTCCCAGGGAGGGCGAAAACTGTTTTTT. Translating it yields CATSDSQGGRKLFF.

The rearrangement joins TRBV20-1 to TRBJ2-7; D ambiguous. The DNA end is more similar to TRBJ2-5, so the J call may be wrong. There are 13 residues in the CDR3. CDR1 DFQATT and CDR2 SNEGSKA come from the germline V gene (reference sequence). The CDR3 nucleotides read TGCAGCCCCTTCTTCGGGCCCAAAGAGACCCAGTACTTC. Amino acid sequence: CSPFFGPKETQYF.

Comments on this clonotype: At one end, the junction sequence differs from germline, possibly due to a read error. The rearrangement joins TRBV5-1 to TRBJ1-6, with 8 nucleotides matching TRBD1. Germline V gene lookup returns CDR1 SGHRS and CDR2 YFSETQ. The CDR3 extends over 14 amino acids. CDR3 loop: CASGFGTGEGPLHF. DNA of the CDR3: TGCGCCAGCGGCTTTGGGACAGGCGAGGGACCCCTCCACTTT. Combining the CDR3 with reference TRBV5-1 and TRBJ1-6 gives the whole variable domain KAGVTQTPRYLIKTRGQQVTLSCSPISGHRSVSWYQQTPGQGLQFLFEYFSETQRNKGNFPGRFSGRQFSNSRSEMNVSTLELGDSALYLCASGFGTGEGPLHFGNGTRLTVT.

The chain joins TRBV6-1 to TRBJ1-2; TRBD1 matches at 7 bases. V shed 7 bases, J shed 7 bases, and the junction held 12 bases outside the gene matches. This CDR3 is 14 amino acids long. The V gene's germline CDR1 is MNHNS and CDR2 SASEGT. The CDR3: CASTGREGARGYTF. The CDR3 DNA reads TGTGCCAGCACGGGTAGAGAGGGGGCGCGTGGCTACACCTTC.

The genes are TRBV15 and TRBJ1-1; 7 bases line up with TRBD1. V was clipped by 8 bases and J by 1 base; unmatched bases: 7. Germline V CDR1 and CDR2: LNHNV, YYDKDF (reference sequence). CDR3 length: 14 amino acids. CDR3 sequence: CATLPRTGNTEAFF. The CDR3 nucleotides read TGTGCCACCCTACCCAGGACAGGGAACACTGAAGCTTTCTTT.

The chain joins TRBV10-3 to TRBJ2-7; 11 bases line up with TRBD1. From germline, CDR1 is ENHRY and CDR2 SYGVKD. This CDR3 spans 14 amino acids. Unmatched junction bases numbered 5, after V lost 4 bases and J lost 6 bases. The CDR3 loop is CAISGTGGAGEQYF. CDR3 bases: TGTGCCATCAGTGGGACAGGGGGCGCCGGCGAGCAGTACTTC.

The V gene is TRBV6-1, the J gene TRBJ2-1; 9 bases match TRBD2. V shed 8 bases and J 4 bases; nucleotides not matched to a gene: 9. CDR1 and CDR2 (germline): MNHNS, SASEGT. The length of the CDR3 is 15 residues. The CDR3 DNA reads TGTGCCAGCCTGGCTCTAGCGGGGACATACAATGAGCAGTTCTTC. Its translation: CASLALAGTYNEQFF.

This clonotype was observed a few times. This rearrangement joins TRBV9 to TRBJ2-3; no definite D call. This CDR3 has 17 amino acids. Germline V gives CDR1 SGDLS, CDR2 YYNGEE. With 0 bases removed from V and 7 bases from J, the gap between germline ends came to 21 bases. The chain's CDR3 is CASSVGGRAIIPHTQYF. CDR3 sequence (DNA): TGTGCCAGCAGCGTAGGGGGAAGGGCCATAATACCGCATACGCAGTATTTT. Together with reference TRBV9 and TRBJ2-3, the CDR3 gives the full variable domain: DSGVTQTPKHLITATGQRVTLRCSPRSGDLSVYWYQQSLDQGLQFLIQYYNGEERAKGNILERFSAQQFPDLHSELNLSSLELGDSALYFCASSVGGRAIIPHTQYFGPGTRLTVL.